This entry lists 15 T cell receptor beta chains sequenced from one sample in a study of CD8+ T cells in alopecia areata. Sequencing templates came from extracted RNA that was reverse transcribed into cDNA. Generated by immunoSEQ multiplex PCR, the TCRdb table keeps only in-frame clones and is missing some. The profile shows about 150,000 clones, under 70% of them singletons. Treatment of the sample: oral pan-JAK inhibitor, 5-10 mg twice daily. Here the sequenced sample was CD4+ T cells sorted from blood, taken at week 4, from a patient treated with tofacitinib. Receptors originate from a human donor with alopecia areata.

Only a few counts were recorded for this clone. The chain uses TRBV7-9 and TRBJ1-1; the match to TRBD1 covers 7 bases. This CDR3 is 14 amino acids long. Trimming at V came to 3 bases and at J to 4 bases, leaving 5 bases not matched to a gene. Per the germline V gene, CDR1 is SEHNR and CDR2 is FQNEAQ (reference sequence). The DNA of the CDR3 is TGTGCCAGCAGCTTTGCAGGGGGTGGCACTGAAGCTTTCTTT. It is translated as CASSFAGGGTEAFF.

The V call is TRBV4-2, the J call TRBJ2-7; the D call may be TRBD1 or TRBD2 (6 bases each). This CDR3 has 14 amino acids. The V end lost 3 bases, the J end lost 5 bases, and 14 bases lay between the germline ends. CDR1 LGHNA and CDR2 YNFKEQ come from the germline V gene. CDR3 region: CASSHPERGDEQYF. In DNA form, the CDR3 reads TGTGCCAGCAGCCATCCCGAAAGGGGGGACGAGCAGTACTTC.

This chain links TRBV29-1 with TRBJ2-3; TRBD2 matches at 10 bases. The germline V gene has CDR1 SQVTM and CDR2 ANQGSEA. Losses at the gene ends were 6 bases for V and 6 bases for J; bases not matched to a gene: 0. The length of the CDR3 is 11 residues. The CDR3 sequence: CSVTSGDTQYF. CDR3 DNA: TGCAGCGTGACTAGCGGGGATACGCAGTATTTT.

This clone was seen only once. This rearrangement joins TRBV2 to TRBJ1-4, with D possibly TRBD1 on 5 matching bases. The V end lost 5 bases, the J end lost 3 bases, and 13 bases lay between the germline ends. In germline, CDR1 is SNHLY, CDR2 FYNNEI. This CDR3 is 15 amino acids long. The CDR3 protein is CASSISGPPNEKLFF. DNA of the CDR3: TGTGCCAGCAGTATTTCGGGGCCGCCTAATGAAAAACTGTTTTTT.

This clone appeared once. In DNA, the CDR3 is TGCGCCAGCAGCTTGTTGGTGAACACTGAAGCTTTCTTT. It translates to CASSLLVNTEAFF. The rearrangement uses TRBV5-1 and TRBJ1-1; D gene uncertain. Trimming stripped 1 base from V and 0 bases from J, with 4 bases between. The CDR3 is made up of 13 amino acids. Germline lookup yields CDR1 SGHRS and CDR2 YFSETQ.

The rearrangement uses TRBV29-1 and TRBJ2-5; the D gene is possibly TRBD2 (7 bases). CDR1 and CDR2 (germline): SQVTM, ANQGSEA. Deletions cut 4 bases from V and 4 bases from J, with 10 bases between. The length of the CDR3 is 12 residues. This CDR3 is CSVAGGRETQYF. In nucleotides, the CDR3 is TGCAGCGTTGCGGGGGGCAGAGAGACCCAGTACTTC.

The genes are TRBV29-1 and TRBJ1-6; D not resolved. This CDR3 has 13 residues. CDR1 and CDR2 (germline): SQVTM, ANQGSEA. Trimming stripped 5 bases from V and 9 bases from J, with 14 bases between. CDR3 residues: CSVLRGDGSPLHF. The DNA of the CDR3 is TGCAGCGTTTTACGGGGAGATGGTTCACCCCTCCACTTT.

CDR3 residues: CASSARTGSPGDEQYF. For the CDR3, the DNA is TGTGCCAGCAGCGCAAGAACAGGGAGCCCCGGGGACGAGCAGTACTTC. The V gene is TRBV9, the J gene TRBJ2-7; a possible D gene is TRBD1 (6 bases). The V and J ends lost 3 bases and 5 bases respectively, with 21 bases between them. The CDR3 is 16 amino acids. Germline CDR1 and CDR2: SGDLS and YYNGEE.

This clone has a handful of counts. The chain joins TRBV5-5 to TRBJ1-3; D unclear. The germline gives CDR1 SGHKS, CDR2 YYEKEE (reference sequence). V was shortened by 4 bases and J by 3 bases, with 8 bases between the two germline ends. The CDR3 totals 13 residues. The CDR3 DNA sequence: TGTGCCAGCAGCCGGATTCTTGGAAACACCATATATTTT. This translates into CASSRILGNTIYF.

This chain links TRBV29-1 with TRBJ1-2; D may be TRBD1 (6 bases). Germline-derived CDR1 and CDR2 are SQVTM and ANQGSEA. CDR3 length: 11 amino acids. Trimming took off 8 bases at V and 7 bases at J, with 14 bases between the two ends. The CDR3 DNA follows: TGCAGCACCTACAGGGACTCTGGCTACACCTTC. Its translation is CSTYRDSGYTF.

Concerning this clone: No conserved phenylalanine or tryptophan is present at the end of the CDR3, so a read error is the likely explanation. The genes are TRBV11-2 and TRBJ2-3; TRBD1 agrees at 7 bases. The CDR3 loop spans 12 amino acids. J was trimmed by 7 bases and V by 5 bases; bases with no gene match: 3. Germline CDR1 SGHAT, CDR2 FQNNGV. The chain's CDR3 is CASSTGEHTQYI. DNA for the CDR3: TGTGCCAGCAGCACAGGGGAACATACGCAGTATATT.

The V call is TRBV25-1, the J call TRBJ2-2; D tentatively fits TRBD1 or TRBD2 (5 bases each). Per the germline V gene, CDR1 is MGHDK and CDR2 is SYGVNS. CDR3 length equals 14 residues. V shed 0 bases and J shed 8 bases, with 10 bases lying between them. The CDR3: CASSEYHEGGELFF. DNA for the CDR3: TGTGCCAGCAGTGAATATCACGAGGGGGGGGAGCTGTTTTTT.

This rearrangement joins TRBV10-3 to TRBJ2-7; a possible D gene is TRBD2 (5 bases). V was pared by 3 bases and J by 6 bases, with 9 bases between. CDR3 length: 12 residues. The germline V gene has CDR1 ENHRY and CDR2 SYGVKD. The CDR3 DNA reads TGTGCCATCAGTGAACGGGGTAGCGAGCAGTACTTC. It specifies CAISERGSEQYF.

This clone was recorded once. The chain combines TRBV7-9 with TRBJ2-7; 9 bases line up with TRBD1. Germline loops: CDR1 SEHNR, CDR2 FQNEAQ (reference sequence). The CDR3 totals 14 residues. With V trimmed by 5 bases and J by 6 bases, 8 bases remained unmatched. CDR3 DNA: TGTGCCAGCAGCAGCCGGGACAGGGTACGCGAGCAGTACTTC. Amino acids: CASSSRDRVREQYF.

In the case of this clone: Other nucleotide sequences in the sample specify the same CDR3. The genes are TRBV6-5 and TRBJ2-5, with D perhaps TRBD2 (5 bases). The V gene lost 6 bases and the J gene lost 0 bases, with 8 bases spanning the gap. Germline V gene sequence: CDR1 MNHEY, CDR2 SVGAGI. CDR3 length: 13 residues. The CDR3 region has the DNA TGTGCCAGCAGCCAGGACTACCAAGAGACCCAGTACTTC. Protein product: CASSQDYQETQYF.